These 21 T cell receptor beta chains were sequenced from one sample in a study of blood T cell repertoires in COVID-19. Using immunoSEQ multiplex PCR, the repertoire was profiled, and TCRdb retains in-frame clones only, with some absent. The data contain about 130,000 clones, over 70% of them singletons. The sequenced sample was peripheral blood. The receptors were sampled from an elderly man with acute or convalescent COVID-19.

The CDR3 sequence: CASSSTTGSGDRVSWEQYF. CDR3 coding DNA: TGTGCCAGCAGCTCCACTACGGGGAGCGGGGACAGGGTATCTTGGGAGCAGTACTTC. The V call is TRBV7-9, the J call TRBJ2-7, with TRBD1 identical over 9 bases. Trimming at V came to 4 bases and at J to 7 bases, leaving 23 bases not matched to a gene. Germline V gene data show CDR1 as SEHNR and CDR2 as FQNEAQ (reference sequence). The CDR3 has 19 amino acids.

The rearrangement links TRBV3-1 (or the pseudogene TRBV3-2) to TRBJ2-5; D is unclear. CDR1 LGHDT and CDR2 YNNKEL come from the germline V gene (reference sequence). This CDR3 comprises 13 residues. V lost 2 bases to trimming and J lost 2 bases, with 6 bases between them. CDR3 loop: CASSQNLQETQYF. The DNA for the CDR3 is TGTGCCAGCAGCCAAAATCTTCAAGAGACCCAGTACTTC.

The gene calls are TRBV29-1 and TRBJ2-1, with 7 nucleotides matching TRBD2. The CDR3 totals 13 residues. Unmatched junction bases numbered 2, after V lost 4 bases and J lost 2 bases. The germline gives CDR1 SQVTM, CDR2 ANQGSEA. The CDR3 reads CSVGRGAYNEQFF. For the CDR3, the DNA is TGCAGCGTTGGACGGGGGGCCTACAATGAGCAGTTCTTC.

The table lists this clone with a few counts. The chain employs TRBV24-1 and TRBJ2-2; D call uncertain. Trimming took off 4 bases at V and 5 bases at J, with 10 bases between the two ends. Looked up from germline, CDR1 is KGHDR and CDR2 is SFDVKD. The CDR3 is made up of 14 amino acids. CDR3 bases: TGTGCCACCAGTGAGGGCCCAGGTACCGGGGAGCTGTTTTTT. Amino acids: CATSEGPGTGELFF.

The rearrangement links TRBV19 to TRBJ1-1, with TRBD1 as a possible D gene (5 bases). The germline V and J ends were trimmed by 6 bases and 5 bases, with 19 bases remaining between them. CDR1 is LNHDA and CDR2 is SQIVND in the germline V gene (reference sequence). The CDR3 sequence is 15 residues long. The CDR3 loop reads CASRRPVTGTTEAFF. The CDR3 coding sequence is TGTGCCAGTAGACGCCCGGTCACAGGAACGACTGAAGCTTTCTTT.

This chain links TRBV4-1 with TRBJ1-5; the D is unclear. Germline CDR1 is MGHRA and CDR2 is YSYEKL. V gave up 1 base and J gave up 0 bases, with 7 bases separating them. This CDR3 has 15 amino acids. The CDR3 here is CASSQGGNSNQPQHF. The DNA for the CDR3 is TGCGCCAGCAGCCAAGGCGGGAATAGCAATCAGCCCCAGCATTTT.

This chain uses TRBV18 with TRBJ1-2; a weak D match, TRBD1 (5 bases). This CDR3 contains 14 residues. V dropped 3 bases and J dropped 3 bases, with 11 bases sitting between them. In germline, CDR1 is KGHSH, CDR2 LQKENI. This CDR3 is CASSPTRVDYGYTF. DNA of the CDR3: TGTGCCAGCTCACCGACCAGGGTAGACTATGGCTACACCTTC.

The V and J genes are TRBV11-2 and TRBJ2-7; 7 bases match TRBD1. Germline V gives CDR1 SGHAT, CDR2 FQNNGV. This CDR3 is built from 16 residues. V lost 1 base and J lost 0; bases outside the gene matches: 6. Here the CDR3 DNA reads TGTGCCAGCAGCTTAGGACAGGGCCTAGTCTCCTACGAGCAGTACTTC. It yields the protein CASSLGQGLVSYEQYF.

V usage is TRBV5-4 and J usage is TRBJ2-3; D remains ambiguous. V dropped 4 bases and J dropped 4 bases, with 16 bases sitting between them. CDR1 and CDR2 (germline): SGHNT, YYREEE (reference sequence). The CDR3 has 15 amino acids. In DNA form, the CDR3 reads TGTGCCAGCAGCCGGTTTCGAACCACCGCAGATACGCAGTATTTT. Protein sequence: CASSRFRTTADTQYF.

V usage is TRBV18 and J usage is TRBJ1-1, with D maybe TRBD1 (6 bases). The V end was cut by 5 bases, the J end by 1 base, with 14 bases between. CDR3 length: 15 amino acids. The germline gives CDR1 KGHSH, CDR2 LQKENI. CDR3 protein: CASSVEQGKNTEAFF. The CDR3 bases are TGTGCCAGCTCAGTCGAACAGGGCAAGAACACTGAAGCTTTCTTT.

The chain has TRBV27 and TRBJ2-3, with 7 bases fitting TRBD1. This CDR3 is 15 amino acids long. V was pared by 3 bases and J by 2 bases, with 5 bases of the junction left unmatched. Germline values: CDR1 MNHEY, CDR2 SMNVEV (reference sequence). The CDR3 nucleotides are TGTGCCAGCAGTTTGACAGGGCGTTCCACAGATACGCAGTATTTT. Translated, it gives CASSLTGRSTDTQYF.

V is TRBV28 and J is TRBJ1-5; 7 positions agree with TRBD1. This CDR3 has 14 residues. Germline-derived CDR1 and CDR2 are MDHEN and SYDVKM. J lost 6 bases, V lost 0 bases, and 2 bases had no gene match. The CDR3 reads CASSLWAGGQPQHF. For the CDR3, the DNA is TGTGCCAGCAGTTTATGGGCAGGGGGTCAGCCCCAGCATTTT. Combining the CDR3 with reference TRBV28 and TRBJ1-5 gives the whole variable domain DVKVTQSSRYLVKRTGEKVFLECVQDMDHENMFWYRQDPGLGLRLIYFSYDVKMKEKGDIPEGYSVSREKKERFSLILESASTNQTSMYLCASSLWAGGQPQHFGDGTRLSIL.

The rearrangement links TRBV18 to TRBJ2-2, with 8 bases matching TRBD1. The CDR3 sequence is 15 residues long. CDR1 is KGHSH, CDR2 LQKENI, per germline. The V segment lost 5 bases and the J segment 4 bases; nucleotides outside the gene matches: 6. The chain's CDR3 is CASSEQTGVTGELFF. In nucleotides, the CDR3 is TGTGCCAGCTCAGAACAGACAGGGGTCACCGGGGAGCTGTTTTTT. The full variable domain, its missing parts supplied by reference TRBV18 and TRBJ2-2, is NAGVMQNPRHLVRRRGQEARLRCSPMKGHSHVYWYRQLPEEGLKFMVYLQKENIIDESGMPKERFSAEFPKEGPSILRIQQVVRGDSAAYFCASSEQTGVTGELFFGEGSRLTVL.

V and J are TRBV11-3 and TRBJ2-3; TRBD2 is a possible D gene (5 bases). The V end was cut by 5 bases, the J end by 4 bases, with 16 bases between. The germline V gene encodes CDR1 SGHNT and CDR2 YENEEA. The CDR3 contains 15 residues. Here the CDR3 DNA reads TGTGCCAGCAGCCCTAGACCCGGGGTTTCAGATACGCAGTATTTT. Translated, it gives CASSPRPGVSDTQYF. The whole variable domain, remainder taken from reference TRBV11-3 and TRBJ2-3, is EAGVVQSPRYKIIEKKQPVAFWCNPISGHNTLYWYLQNLGQGPELLIRYENEEAVDDSQLPKDRFSAERLKGVDSTLKIQPAELGDSAVYLCASSPRPGVSDTQYFGPGTRLTVL.

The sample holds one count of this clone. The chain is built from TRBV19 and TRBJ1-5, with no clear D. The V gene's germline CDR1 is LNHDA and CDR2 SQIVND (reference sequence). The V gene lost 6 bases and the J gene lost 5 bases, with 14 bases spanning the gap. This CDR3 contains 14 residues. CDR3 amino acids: CASSTARGDQPQHF. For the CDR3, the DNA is TGTGCCAGTAGCACGGCCCGAGGAGATCAGCCCCAGCATTTT. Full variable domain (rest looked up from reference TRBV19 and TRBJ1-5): DGGITQSPKYLFRKEGQNVTLSCEQNLNHDAMYWYRQDPGQGLRLIYYSQIVNDFQKGDIAEGYSVSREKKESFPLTVTSAQKNPTAFYLCASSTARGDQPQHFGDGTRLSIL.

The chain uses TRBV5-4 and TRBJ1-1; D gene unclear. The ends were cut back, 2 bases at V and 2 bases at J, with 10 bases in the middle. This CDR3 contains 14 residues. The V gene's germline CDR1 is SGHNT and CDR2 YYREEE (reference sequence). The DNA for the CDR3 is TGTGCCAGCAGCTTCGAATGGGCCAACACTGAAGCTTTCTTT. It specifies CASSFEWANTEAFF.

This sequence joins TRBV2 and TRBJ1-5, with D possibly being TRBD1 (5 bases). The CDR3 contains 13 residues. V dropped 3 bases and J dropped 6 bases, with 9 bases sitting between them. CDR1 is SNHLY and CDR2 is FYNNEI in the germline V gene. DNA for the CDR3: TGTGCCAGCAGTGATCAGGGAGGTCAGCCCCAGCATTTT. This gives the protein CASSDQGGQPQHF.

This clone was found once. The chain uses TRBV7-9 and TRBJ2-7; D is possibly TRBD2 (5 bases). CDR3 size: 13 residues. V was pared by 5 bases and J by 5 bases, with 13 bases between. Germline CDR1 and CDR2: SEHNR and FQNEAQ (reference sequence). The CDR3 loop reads CASSPRRGNEQYF. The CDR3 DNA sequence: TGTGCCAGCAGCCCGCGTCGAGGGAACGAGCAGTACTTC.

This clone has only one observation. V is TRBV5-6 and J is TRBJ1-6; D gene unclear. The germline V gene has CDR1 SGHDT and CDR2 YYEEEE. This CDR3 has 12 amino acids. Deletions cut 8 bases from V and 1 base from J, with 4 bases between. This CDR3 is CASRSYNSPLHF. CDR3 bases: TGTGCCAGTCGGTCCTATAATTCACCCCTCCACTTT. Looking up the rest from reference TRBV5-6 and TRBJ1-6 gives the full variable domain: DAGVTQSPTHLIKTRGQQVTLRCSPKSGHDTVSWYQQALGQGPQFIFQYYEEEERQRGNFPDRFSGHQFPNYSSELNVNALLLGDSALYLCASRSYNSPLHFGNGTRLTVT.

CDR3 bases: TGTGCCAGCAGCTTAGGTCGTCTTTCGCGGGGGCAAGTATACGAGCAGTACTTC. This codes for CASSLGRLSRGQVYEQYF. J is TRBJ2-7 and V is TRBV7-8; possible D gene TRBD2, 7 bases. Germline-derived CDR1 and CDR2 are SGHVS and FQNEAQ. Trimming left V 1 base short and J 4 bases short, with 23 bases between. This CDR3 is 18 amino acids long.

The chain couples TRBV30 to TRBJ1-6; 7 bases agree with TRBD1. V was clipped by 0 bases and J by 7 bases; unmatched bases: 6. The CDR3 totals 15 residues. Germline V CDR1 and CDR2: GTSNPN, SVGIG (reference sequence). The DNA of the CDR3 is TGTGCCTGGAGTGTACAGAGAGGGGGCAATTCACCCCTCCACTTT. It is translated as CAWSVQRGGNSPLHF.